One and the same sample provided the 8 T cell receptor beta chains below, sequenced in a study of CD8+CD57+ T cells in acquired aplastic anemia. Profiles of TCR beta VDJ and CDR3 were generated from a genomic DNA template. MiXCR, applied by TCRdb to the reads, yields one record per CDR3 protein. The sample holds some 190,000 distinct CDR3 sequences; roughly half are singletons and the top ten take 16%. Sequencing used sorted CD4+, CD8+, or CD8+CD57+ T cells (not recorded which) from PBMCs. Source of these receptors: a human donor in good health, serving as a control.

The chain uses TRBV6-4 and TRBJ1-2, with TRBD1 identical over 7 bases. The CDR3 runs 13 residues. Germline V gene data show CDR1 as MRHNA and CDR2 as SNTAGT. V shed 5 bases and J 5 bases; nucleotides not matched to a gene: 5. CDR3 sequence: CASSSTGKYGYTF. Here the CDR3 DNA reads TGTGCCAGCAGTTCGACAGGGAAGTATGGCTACACCTTC.

The chain is built from TRBV29-1 and TRBJ2-7, with 8 bases fitting TRBD1. Per germline, CDR1 SQVTM and CDR2 ANQGSEA. Losses at the gene ends were 6 bases for V and 3 bases for J; bases not matched to a gene: 7. The length of the CDR3 is 13 residues. The CDR3 spells CSVAWTGSYEQYF. The CDR3 DNA sequence: TGCAGCGTAGCCTGGACAGGGAGCTACGAGCAGTACTTC.

This clonotype came up a few times. Given a much more abundant clone one base away, this may be a read error. The chain carries TRBV5-5 and TRBJ2-7; D possibly corresponds to TRBD2 (7 bases). The germline gives CDR1 SGHKS, CDR2 YYEKEE (reference sequence). This CDR3 region has 16 residues. V lost 4 bases, J lost 7 bases, and 24 bases lay in between. The CDR3 DNA reads as TGTGCCAGCAGCACCGCGCCAGGACGGGGGGCAAGGGAGCAGTACTTC. Translating gives CASSTAPGRGAREQYF.

This clonotype was observed many times. The chain uses TRBV15 and TRBJ2-7, with D perhaps matching TRBD1 or TRBD2 (5 bases each). The length of the CDR3 is 16 residues. V dropped 0 bases and J dropped 5 bases, with 17 bases sitting between them. The germline CDR1 and CDR2 sequences are LNHNV and YYDKDF (reference sequence). As DNA, the CDR3 is TGTGCCACCAGCAGAGATCGAGGGCAGGGTATGGACGAGCAGTACTTC. Its translation: CATSRDRGQGMDEQYF.

The chain uses TRBV25-1 and TRBJ1-5; no firm D call. Germline V gene data show CDR1 as MGHDK and CDR2 as SYGVNS. The CDR3 is made up of 16 amino acids. Trimming removed 3 bases at V and 0 bases at J, with 12 bases between. This CDR3 reads CASSDNEGYSNQPQHF. The CDR3 nucleotides are TGTGCCAGCAGTGATAATGAGGGCTATAGCAATCAGCCCCAGCATTTT.

The table lists this clonotype with many counts. This sequence may be a read error, since a much larger clone differs from it by one base. The genes are TRBV2 and TRBJ1-4, with D tentatively TRBD1 (6 bases). Germline loops: CDR1 SNHLY, CDR2 FYNNEI. The CDR3 totals 12 residues. CDR3 DNA sequence: TGTGTCAGCAGGGACAATAATGAAAAACTGTTTTTT. It translates to CVSRDNNEKLFF.

This clonotype turned up a few times. The rearrangement links TRBV6-5 to TRBJ1-5; D possibly corresponds to TRBD1 (6 bases). Per the germline V gene, CDR1 is MNHEY and CDR2 is SVGAGI. This CDR3 is 16 amino acids long. V lost 2 bases to trimming and J lost 6 bases, with 17 bases between them. CDR3 DNA sequence: TGTGCCAGCAGTTACGCTAGCGCAGGGGTGGGTCAGCCCCAGCATTTT. This encodes CASSYASAGVGQPQHF.

The chain recombines TRBV24-1 with TRBJ1-2, with TRBD1 matching 11 bases. V lost 4 bases, J lost 8 bases, and 5 bases stayed unmatched. CDR1 is KGHDR and CDR2 is SFDVKD in the germline V gene. This CDR3 has 14 amino acids. The CDR3 spells CATSDRTGGGGYTF. The CDR3 DNA reads TGTGCCACCAGTGACCGGACAGGGGGCGGCGGCTACACCTTC.